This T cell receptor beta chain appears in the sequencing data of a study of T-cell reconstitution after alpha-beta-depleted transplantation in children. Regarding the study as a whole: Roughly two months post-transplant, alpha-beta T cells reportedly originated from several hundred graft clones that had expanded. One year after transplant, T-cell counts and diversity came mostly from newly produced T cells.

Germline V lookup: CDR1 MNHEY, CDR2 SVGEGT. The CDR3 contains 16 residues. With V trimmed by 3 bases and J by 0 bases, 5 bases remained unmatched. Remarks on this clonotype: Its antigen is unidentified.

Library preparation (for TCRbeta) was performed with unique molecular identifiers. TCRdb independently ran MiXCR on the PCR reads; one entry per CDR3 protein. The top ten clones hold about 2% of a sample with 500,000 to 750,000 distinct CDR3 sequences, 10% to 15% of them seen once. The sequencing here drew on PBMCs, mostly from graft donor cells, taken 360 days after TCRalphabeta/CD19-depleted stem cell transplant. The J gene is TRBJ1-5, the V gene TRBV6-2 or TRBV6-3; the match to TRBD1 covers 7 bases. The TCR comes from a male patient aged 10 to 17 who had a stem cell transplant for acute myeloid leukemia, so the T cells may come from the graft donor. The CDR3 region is CASSYSAGGSNQPQHF. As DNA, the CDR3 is TGTGCCAGCAGTTATTCGGCAGGGGGTAGCAATCAGCCCCAGCATTTT.